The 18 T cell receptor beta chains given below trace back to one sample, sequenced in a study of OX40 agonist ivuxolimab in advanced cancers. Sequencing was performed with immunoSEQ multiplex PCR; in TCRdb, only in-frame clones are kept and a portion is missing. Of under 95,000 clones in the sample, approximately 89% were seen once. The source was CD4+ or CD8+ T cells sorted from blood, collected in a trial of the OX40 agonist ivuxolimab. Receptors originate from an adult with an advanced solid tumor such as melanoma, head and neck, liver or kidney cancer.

The DNA of the CDR3 is TGTGCCAGTAGTCAGGACAGGGTTCAGTACTTC. It translates to CASSQDRVQYF. The chain combines TRBV19 with TRBJ2-7; 8 nucleotides match TRBD1. This CDR3 is 11 amino acids long. V trimming: 5 bases; J trimming: 10 bases; junction bases outside the gene matches: 4. CDR1 LNHDA and CDR2 SQIVND come from the germline V gene (reference sequence). Variable domain in full (rest from reference TRBV19 and TRBJ2-7): DGGITQSPKYLFRKEGQNVTLSCEQNLNHDAMYWYRQDPGQGLRLIYYSQIVNDFQKGDIAEGYSVSREKKESFPLTVTSAQKNPTAFYLCASSQDRVQYFGPGTRLTVT.

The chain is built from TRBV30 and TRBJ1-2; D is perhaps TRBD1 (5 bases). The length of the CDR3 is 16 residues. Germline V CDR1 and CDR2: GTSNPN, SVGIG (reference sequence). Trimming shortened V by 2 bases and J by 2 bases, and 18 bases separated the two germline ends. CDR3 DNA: TGTGCCTGGAGTAACCCCCGAACCCAGGGAAACTATGGCTACACCTTC. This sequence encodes CAWSNPRTQGNYGYTF.

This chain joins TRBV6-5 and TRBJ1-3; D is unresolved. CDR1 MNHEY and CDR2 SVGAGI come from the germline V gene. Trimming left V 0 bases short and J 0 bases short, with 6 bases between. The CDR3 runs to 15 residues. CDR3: CASSYSGFSGNTIYF. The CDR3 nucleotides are TGTGCCAGCAGTTACTCAGGATTCTCTGGAAACACCATATATTTT.

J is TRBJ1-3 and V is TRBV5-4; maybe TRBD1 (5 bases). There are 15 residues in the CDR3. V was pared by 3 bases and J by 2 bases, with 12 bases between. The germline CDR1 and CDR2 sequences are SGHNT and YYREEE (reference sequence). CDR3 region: CASSSSGRAGNTIYF. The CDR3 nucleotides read TGTGCCAGCAGCTCCTCTGGCAGGGCTGGAAACACCATATATTTT.

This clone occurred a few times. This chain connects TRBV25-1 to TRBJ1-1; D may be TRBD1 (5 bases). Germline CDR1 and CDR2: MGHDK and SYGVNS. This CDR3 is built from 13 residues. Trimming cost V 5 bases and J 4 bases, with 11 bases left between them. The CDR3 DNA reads TGTGCCAGCAGTACACTGAGGGGCACTGAAGCTTTCTTT. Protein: CASSTLRGTEAFF.

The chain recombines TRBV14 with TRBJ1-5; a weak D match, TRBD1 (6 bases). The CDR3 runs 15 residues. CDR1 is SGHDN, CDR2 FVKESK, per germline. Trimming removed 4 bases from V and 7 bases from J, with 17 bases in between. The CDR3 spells CASSPVSGVIQPQHF. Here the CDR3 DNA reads TGTGCCAGCAGCCCAGTCTCAGGGGTTATACAGCCCCAGCATTTT. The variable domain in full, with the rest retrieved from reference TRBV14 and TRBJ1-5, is EAGVTQFPSHSVIEKGQTVTLRCDPISGHDNLYWYRRVMGKEIKFLLHFVKESKQDESGMPNNRFLAERTGGTYSTLKVQPAELEDSGVYFCASSPVSGVIQPQHFGDGTRLSIL.

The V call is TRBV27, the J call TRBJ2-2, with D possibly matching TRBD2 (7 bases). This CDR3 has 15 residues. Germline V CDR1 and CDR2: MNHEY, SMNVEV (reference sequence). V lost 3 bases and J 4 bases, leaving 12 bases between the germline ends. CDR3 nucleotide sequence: TGTGCCAGCAGTTTGGGGGGGGCAGGCACCGGGGAGCTGTTTTTT. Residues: CASSLGGAGTGELFF.

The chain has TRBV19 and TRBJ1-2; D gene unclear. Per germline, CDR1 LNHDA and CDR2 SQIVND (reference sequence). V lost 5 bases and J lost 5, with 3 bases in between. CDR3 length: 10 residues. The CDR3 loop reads CASSGYGYTF. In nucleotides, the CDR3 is TGTGCCAGTAGTGGTTATGGCTACACCTTC.

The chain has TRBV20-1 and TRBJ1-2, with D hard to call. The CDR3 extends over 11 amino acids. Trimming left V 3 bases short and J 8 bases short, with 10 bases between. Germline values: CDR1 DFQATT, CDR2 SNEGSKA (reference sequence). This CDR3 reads CSARAREGYTF. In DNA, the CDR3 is TGCAGTGCTAGGGCCCGTGAGGGCTACACCTTC.

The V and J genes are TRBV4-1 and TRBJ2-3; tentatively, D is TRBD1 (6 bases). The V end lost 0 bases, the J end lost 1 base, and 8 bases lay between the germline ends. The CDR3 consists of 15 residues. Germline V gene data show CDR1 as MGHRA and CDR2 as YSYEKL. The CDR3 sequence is CASSQENRGTDTQYF. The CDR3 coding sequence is TGCGCCAGCAGCCAAGAAAACAGGGGCACAGATACGCAGTATTTT.

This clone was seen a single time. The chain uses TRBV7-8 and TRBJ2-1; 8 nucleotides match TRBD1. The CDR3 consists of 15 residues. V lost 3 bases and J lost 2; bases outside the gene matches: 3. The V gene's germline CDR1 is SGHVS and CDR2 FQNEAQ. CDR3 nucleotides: TGTGCCAGCAGCTTGAGGACAGGGACCTACAATGAGCAGTTCTTC. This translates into CASSLRTGTYNEQFF.

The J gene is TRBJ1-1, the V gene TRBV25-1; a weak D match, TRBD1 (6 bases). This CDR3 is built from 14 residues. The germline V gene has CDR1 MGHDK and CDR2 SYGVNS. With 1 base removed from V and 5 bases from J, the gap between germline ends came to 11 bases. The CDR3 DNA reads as TGTGCCAGCAGTGAATGGGGCAGGGGAACTGAAGCTTTCTTT. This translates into CASSEWGRGTEAFF.

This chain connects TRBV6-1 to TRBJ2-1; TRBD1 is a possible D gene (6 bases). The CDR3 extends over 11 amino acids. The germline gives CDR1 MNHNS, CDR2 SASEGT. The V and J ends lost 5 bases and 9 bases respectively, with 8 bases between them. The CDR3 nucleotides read TGTGCCAGCAGTCAGGGGATTGAGCAGTTCTTC. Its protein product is CASSQGIEQFF.

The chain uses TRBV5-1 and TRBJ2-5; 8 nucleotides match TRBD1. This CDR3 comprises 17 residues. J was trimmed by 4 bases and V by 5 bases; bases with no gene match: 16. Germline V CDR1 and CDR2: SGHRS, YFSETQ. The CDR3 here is CASRKEPGQVSPETQYF. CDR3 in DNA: TGCGCCAGCAGAAAAGAGCCGGGACAGGTCTCCCCAGAGACCCAGTACTTC.

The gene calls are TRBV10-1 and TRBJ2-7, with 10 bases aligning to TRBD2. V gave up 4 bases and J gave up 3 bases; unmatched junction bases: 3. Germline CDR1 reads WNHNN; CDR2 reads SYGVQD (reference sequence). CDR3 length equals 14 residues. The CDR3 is CASSASGGHYEQYF. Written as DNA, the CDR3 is TGCGCCAGCAGTGCTAGCGGGGGCCACTACGAGCAGTACTTC.

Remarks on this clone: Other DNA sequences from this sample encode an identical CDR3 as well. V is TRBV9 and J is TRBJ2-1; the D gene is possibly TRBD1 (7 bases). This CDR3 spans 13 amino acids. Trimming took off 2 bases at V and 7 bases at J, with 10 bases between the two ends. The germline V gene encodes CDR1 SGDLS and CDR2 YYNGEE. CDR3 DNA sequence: TGTGCCAGCAGCGTGACAGGGAGGAATGAGCAGTTCTTC. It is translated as CASSVTGRNEQFF.

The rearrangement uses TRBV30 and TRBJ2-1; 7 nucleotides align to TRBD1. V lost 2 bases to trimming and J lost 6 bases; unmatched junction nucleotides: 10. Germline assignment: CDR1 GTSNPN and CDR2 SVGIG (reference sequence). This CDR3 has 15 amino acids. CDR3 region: CAWSRRQGFGNEQFF. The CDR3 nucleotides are TGTGCCTGGAGTAGGCGACAGGGATTTGGCAATGAGCAGTTCTTC.

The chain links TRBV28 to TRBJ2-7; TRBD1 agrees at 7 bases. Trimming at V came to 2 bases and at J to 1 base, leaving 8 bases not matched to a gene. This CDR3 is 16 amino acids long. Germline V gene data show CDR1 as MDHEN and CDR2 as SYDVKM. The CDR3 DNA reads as TGTGCCAGCAGTTTACTACTTAGGGACAGATCCTACGAGCAGTACTTC. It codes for CASSLLLRDRSYEQYF. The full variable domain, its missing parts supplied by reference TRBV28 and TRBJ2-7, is DVKVTQSSRYLVKRTGEKVFLECVQDMDHENMFWYRQDPGLGLRLIYFSYDVKMKEKGDIPEGYSVSREKKERFSLILESASTNQTSMYLCASSLLLRDRSYEQYFGPGTRLTVT.